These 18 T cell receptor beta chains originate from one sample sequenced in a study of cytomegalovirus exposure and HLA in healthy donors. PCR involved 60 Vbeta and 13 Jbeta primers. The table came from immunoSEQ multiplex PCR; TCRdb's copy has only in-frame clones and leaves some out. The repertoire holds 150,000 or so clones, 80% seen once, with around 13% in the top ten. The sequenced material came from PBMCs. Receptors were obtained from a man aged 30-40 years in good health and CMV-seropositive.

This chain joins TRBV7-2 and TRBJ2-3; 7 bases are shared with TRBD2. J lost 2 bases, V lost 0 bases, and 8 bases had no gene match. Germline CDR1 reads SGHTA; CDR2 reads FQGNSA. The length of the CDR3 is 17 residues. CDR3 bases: TGTGCCAGCAGCTTAGCGGGTACGGGAGGCCCCACAGATACGCAGTATTTT. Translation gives CASSLAGTGGPTDTQYF.

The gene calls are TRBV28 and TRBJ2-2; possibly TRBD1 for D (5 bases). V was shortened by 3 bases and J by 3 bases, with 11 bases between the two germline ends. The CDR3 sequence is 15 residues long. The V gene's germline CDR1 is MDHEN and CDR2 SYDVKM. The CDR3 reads CASSFGGAYTGELFF. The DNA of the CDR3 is TGTGCCAGCAGTTTTGGTGGGGCCTACACCGGGGAGCTGTTTTTT.

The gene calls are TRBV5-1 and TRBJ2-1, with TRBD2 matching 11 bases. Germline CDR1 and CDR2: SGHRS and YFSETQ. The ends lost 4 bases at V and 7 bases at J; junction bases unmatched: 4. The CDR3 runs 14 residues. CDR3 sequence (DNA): TGCGCCAGCAGCCCACTAGCGGGAGTGAATGAGCAGTTCTTC. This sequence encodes CASSPLAGVNEQFF.

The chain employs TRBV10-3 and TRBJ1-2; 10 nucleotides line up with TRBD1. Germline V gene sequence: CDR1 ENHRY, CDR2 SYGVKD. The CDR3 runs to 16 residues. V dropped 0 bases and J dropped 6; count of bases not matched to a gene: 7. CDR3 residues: CAISESKGQGVNGYTF. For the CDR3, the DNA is TGTGCCATCAGTGAGTCGAAAGGACAGGGGGTGAATGGCTACACCTTC.

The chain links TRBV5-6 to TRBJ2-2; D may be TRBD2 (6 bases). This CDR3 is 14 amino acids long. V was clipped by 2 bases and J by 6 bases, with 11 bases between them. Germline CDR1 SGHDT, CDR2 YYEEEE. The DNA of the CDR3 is TGTGCCAGCAGCTTCGGGGGAGGTCCCGGGGAGCTGTTTTTT. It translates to CASSFGGGPGELFF.

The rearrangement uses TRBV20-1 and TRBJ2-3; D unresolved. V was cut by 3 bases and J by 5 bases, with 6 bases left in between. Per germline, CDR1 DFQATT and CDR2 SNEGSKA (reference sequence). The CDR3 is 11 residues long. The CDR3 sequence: CSASVRDTQYF. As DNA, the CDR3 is TGCAGTGCTAGTGTTCGAGATACGCAGTATTTT.

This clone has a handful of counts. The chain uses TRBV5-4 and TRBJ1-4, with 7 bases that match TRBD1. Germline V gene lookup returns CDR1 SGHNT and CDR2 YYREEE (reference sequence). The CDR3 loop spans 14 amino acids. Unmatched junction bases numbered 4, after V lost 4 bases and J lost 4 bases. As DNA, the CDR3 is TGTGCCAGCAGCATAAGACAGGGTAATGAAAAACTGTTTTTT. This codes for CASSIRQGNEKLFF.

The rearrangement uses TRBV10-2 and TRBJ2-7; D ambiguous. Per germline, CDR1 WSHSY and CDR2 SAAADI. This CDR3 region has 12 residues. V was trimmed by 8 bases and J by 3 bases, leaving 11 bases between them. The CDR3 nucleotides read TGCGCCAGCCAAACCCCGGGCTACGAGCAGTACTTC. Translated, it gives CASQTPGYEQYF.

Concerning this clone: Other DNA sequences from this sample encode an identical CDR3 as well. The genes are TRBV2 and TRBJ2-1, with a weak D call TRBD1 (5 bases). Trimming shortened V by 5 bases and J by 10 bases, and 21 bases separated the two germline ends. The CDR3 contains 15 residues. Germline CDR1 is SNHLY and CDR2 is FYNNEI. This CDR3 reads CASSSDEAQGDEQFF. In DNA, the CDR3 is TGTGCCAGCAGTAGTGATGAGGCCCAGGGCGACGAGCAGTTCTTC.

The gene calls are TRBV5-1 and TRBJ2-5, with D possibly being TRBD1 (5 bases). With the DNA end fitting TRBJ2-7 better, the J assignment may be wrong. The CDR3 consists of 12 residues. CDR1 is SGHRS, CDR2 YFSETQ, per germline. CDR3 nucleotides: TGCGCCAGCAGGACCGACAGCTACGAGCAGTACTTC. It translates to CASRTDSYEQYF.

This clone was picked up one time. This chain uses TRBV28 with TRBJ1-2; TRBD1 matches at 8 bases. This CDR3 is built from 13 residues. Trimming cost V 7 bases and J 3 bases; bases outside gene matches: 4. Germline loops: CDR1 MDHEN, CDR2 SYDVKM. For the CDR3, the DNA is TGTGCCAGCAACCCACAGGGGGACTATGGCTACACCTTC. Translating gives CASNPQGDYGYTF.

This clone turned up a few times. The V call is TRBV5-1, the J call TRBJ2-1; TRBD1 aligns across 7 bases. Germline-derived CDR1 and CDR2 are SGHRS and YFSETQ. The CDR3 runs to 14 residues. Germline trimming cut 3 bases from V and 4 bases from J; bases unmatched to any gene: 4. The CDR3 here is CASSYPGQYNEQFF. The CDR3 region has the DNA TGCGCCAGCAGCTACCCGGGACAGTACAATGAGCAGTTCTTC.

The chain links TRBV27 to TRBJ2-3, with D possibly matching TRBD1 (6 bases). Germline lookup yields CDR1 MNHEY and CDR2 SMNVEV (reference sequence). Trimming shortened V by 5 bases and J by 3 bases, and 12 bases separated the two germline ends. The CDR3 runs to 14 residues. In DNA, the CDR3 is TGTGCCAGCAGTGCCAGGACAGAAACAGATACGCAGTATTTT. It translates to CASSARTETDTQYF.

CDR3 in DNA: TGTGCCAGCAGCAGACAGGGGACCACAACTAATGAAAAACTGTTTTTT. It yields the protein CASSRQGTTTNEKLFF. The chain uses TRBV5-5 and TRBJ1-4; 8 bases align to TRBD1. Germline V CDR1 and CDR2: SGHKS, YYEKEE (reference sequence). This CDR3 spans 16 amino acids. The ends lost 4 bases at V and 0 bases at J; junction bases unmatched: 5.

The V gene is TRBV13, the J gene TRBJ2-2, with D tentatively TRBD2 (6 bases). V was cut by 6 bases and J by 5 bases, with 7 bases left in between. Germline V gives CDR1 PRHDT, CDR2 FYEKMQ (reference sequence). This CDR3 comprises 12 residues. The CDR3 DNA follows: TGTGCCAGCAGGGAGGGGACCGGGGAGCTGTTTTTT. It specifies CASREGTGELFF.

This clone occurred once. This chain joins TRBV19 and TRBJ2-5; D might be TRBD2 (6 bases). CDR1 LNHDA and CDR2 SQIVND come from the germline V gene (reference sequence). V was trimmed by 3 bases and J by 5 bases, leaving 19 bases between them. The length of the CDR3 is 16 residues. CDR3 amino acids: CASSIGRDSPAETQYF. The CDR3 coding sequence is TGTGCCAGTAGTATTGGCCGGGACTCTCCCGCGGAGACCCAGTACTTC. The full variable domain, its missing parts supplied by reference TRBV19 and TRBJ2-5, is DGGITQSPKYLFRKEGQNVTLSCEQNLNHDAMYWYRQDPGQGLRLIYYSQIVNDFQKGDIAEGYSVSREKKESFPLTVTSAQKNPTAFYLCASSIGRDSPAETQYFGPGTRLLVL.

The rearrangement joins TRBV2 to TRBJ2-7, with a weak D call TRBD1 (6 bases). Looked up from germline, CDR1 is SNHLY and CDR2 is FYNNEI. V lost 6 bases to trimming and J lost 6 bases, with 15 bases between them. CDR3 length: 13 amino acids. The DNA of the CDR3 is TGTGCCAGCAGCCCTGACTTGGGGGCCGAGCAGTACTTC. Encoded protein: CASSPDLGAEQYF.

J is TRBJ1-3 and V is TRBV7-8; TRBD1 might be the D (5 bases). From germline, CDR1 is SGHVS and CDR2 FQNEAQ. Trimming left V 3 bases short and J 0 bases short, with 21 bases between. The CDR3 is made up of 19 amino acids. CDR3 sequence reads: CASSFLEVTGLSSGNTIYF. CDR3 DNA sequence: TGTGCCAGCAGCTTTTTAGAGGTCACAGGATTAAGCTCTGGAAACACCATATATTTT.